The rows below give T cell receptor beta chains drawn from one sample of a study of T cell responses to AZD1222 COVID-19 vaccine. Method: immunoSEQ multiplex PCR; TCRdb's copy keeps in-frame clones and lacks some. Altogether 150,000 to 200,000 clones are present, 75% to 90% being singletons, with the ten largest covering about 4.1%. Sequencing used peripheral blood, obtained 28 days after the second dose of the MenACWY control vaccine. The receptors derive from an adult who received the MenACWY meningococcal vaccine as a control. Each CDR3 is given with its conserved first and last residue. The order of the fields is clone size, V gene, J gene, CDR3 protein. Expanded clones are given a class, and other clones once, few, many or no size at all.

once	TRBV11-3	TRBJ2-3	CASSRRSGTDTQYF
-	TRBV6-5	TRBJ2-7	CASSYARVPSSYEQYF
-	TRBV18	TRBJ2-2	CASSPLAGYTGELFF
-	TRBV7-3	TRBJ2-7	CASSGRLAAGDEQYF
few	TRBV9	TRBJ1-2	CASSATTSNYGYTF
-	TRBV27	TRBJ1-1	CASGQVNTEAFF
-	TRBV24-1	TRBJ2-5	CATSDGTSGKAQETQYF
once	TRBV7-9	TRBJ2-3	CASSLLEGQGPTDTQYF
-	TRBV9	TRBJ2-3	CASSGLAGVSDTQYF
-	TRBV23-1	TRBJ2-1	CASSQSIGGARYNEQFF
-	TRBV6-5	TRBJ1-1	CASPLTENTEAFF
few	TRBV28	TRBJ1-4	CASSWGVSEKLFF
-	TRBV6-5	TRBJ1-4	CASGRGPGSNEKLFF
-	TRBV20-1	TRBJ1-1	CSARYTEAFF
-	TRBV5-8	TRBJ2-2	CASSLRRGLAGSRNTGELFF
-	TRBV4-3	TRBJ1-6	CASSLDRGGTPLHF
-	TRBV3-1/TRBV3-2	TRBJ1-1	CASSPRALRMNTEAFF
-	TRBV3-1/TRBV3-2	TRBJ2-1	CASSPRGSRPYNEQFF
-	TRBV3-1/TRBV3-2	TRBJ1-1	CASSQVTGSAFF
-	TRBV10-3	TRBJ2-7	CAIRRDRWFDEQYF
-	TRBV10-3	TRBJ2-7	CAISETSASGTYEQYF
-	TRBV11-2	TRBJ2-5	CASSSLRTSGGETQYF